This is a list of T cell receptor beta chains from one sample in a study of regulatory T cells in long-lasting Graves disease. Via MiXCR, TCRdb re-called the multiplex PCR reads, giving one row per CDR3 protein. The sample consists of about 560,000 distinct CDR3 sequences, about 16% of them appearing once. The data also belong to a second study, concerning T cells in Graves' hyperthyroidism and ophthalmopathy.

The source was peripheral blood mononuclear cells (PBMCs), collected at new diagnosis, from a patient treated with antithyroid drugs. The receptors were sampled from a man aged 18 to 30 with Graves disease. The CDR3 runs from the conserved cysteine through the conserved F or W. Rows may omit the clone size; those that give it use once, few, many or a size class.

CDR3aa	v_gene	abundance	j_gene
CASSEAGQGAESYGYTF	TRBV2	NA	TRBJ1-2
CASTDRGLSYEQYF	TRBV6-1	few	TRBJ2-7
CASSLAAGVANEQFF	TRBV5-1	many	TRBJ2-1
CASSVLTGGPGELFF	TRBV9	NA	TRBJ2-2
CASSQTGGLSSYNEQFF	TRBV19	NA	TRBJ2-1
CSALTRYEQYF	TRBV20-1	NA	TRBJ2-7
CASSLGRVGQPQHF	TRBV7-2	NA	TRBJ1-5
CASRGTGGGSQPQHF	TRBV6-1	few	TRBJ1-5
CASSSRLAGGDNSPLHF	TRBV13	NA	TRBJ1-6
CASSSTGTGGYEQFF	TRBV7-8	NA	TRBJ2-1
CSAPPGLAIGAYNEQFF	TRBV20-1	many	TRBJ2-1
CASSLVQARANEKLFF	TRBV12-3/TRBV12-4	NA	TRBJ1-4
CSASGADSNTQYF	TRBV20-1	many	TRBJ2-3
CASSLGQEYEQYF	TRBV28	many	TRBJ2-7
CASSRDSKGTEAFF	TRBV5-4	many	TRBJ1-1
CASSLDVLGGTGPGRGYEQYF	TRBV7-9	NA	TRBJ2-7
CASSSKLAGLASYEQYF	TRBV19	NA	TRBJ2-7
CSADRLLRADGGNGYTF	TRBV29-1	many	TRBJ1-2
CASSVAGEINEQFF	TRBV9	few	TRBJ2-1
CAWRPPAGSGNTIYF	TRBV30	many	TRBJ1-3
CAIKRSGELFF	TRBV6-1	few	TRBJ2-2
CASKEGVMTEAFF	TRBV5-1	many	TRBJ1-1
CASSYSTVNTEAFF	TRBV6-5	few	TRBJ1-1
CASSLPGQPQHF	TRBV28	many	TRBJ1-5
CASNAVRRLNTEAFF	TRBV6-1	many	TRBJ1-1
CASSPGGAGGDNEQFF	TRBV28	once	TRBJ2-1
CASRSPEGHLYNEQFF	TRBV7-9	NA	TRBJ2-1
CASSRRTGGTDTQYF	TRBV18	NA	TRBJ2-3
CSARGSLQNNEQFF	TRBV20-1	NA	TRBJ2-1
CSVPRGASGSSYNEQFF	TRBV29-1	many	TRBJ2-1
CASSRPGGDSEAFF	TRBV3-1	NA	TRBJ1-1
CASTGQSAKNIQYF	TRBV12-3/TRBV12-4	few	TRBJ2-4
CAISESLAGVLKETQYF	TRBV10-3	few	TRBJ2-5
CASSLRGWTEAFF	TRBV11-2	many	TRBJ1-1
CASSQDQANTEAFF	TRBV3-1	many	TRBJ1-1
CASSEASREEGQPQHF	TRBV2	NA	TRBJ1-5
CASSQPDGYNEQFF	TRBV3-1	NA	TRBJ2-1
CAWSPGRELFF	TRBV30	many	TRBJ1-4
CASSGGPGQAGETQYF	TRBV7-6	many	TRBJ2-5
CASKLGTGFNQPQHF	TRBV2	many	TRBJ1-5
CASSSGLAGGTNTGELFF	TRBV27	once	TRBJ2-2
CASSPPGAEWPQHF	TRBV7-9	NA	TRBJ1-5
CASSLGGTPTIEQYF	TRBV5-1	many	TRBJ2-7
CASSLGLASSTDTQYF	TRBV11-2	many	TRBJ2-3
CASSYRRPGLDEQFF	TRBV6-2/TRBV6-3	few	TRBJ2-1
CASSNRGLRRSYNEQFF	TRBV28	many	TRBJ2-1
CASSPSSWEQYF	TRBV5-1	few	TRBJ2-7
CASKIQGLGNQPQHF	TRBV27	NA	TRBJ1-5
CASSTGTPGYEQYF	TRBV5-1	many	TRBJ2-7
CSAPPSGREQFF	TRBV20-1	many	TRBJ2-1
CASSGQDRYNEQFF	TRBV2	many	TRBJ2-1
CASSQGDTGTDTQYF	TRBV3-1	NA	TRBJ2-3
CASRNADRVWYEQFF	TRBV2	many	TRBJ2-1
CASSATSRASGRHTDTQYF	TRBV9	NA	TRBJ2-3
CASKPREGPYNEQFF	TRBV6-2/TRBV6-3	few	TRBJ2-1
CASSQRMYGGKLFF	TRBV7-2	few	TRBJ1-4
CASSPGLAGGSTDTQYF	TRBV4-2	NA	TRBJ2-3